The T cell receptor (beta chain) described here comes from a study of blood T cell repertoires in COVID-19 (dated by TCRdb to the early 2020s). General notes on the study: Collaborator samples came from the United States, Italy and Spain and covered acute and convalescent phases of COVID-19. The repertoires were released in a freely available public database meant as a resource for research on the immune response to SARS-CoV-2. A de-identified subject ID, COVID-19 status, age in years and sex were almost always included in the sample metadata. Samples were obtained from the ongoing ImmuneRACE study (first 160 participants) and from over 1,000 subjects provided by 6 global collaborators. Subjects who had been exposed to COVID-19, were actively infected with it, or had recovered from it provided the deeply sampled blood TCRbeta repertoires that made up the dataset. The prospective study material was composed of cDNA or gDNA derived from T cells, B-cell-depleted T cells, or PBMCs. Where available, HLA class I and class II types were obtained from metadata supplied by the sample provider rather than from assay-based typing. Findings and caveats that apply to the study as a whole: How much clinical and demographic metadata was included differed by source and by participant, and the metadata was provided uncurated.

A note on this clone: Which antigen it targets is not known. No clone much larger than this one lies a single base away; base qualities are absent.

At one collaborating source in Seattle, patients were enrolled during active infection and were followed longitudinally through the course of disease. Each collaborating institution followed its own protocols to collect whole blood in K2EDTA tubes. For TCRbeta analysis, collaborators shipped samples as frozen whole blood, isolated PBMCs, or DNA extracted from either of those sample types. The immunoSEQ Assay, a bias-controlled multiplex PCR, was used to amplify TCRbeta CDR3 regions from genomic DNA. The study's processing was this. Nucleated cell counts per sample were estimated from amplification of reference gene primers within the assay. To quantify the absolute abundance of each unique TCRbeta CDR3 rearrangement, sequence reads were collapsed and filtered. For each sample, productive Simpson clonality was calculated as the square root of Simpson's diversity index over productive rearrangements. Drawn from immuneACCESS, this table holds only the in-frame rearrangements with V and J called that TCRdb kept. Clones are partly lost; checked studies trace under half to an unresolved V gene and leave the rest unexplained. The V and J calls and clone size are taken from that table; D and trimming were inferred from the DNA. Within this sample are under 250,000 clones, with roughly 85% of them counted one time only. Approximately 5.1% of the sample is in the top ten clones.

The germline V gene supplies CDR1 SGHTA and CDR2 FQGTGA. The CDR3 covers 13 residues, taking in both the cysteine and the phenylalanine. The only DNA kept is the CDR3, 39 bases in frame from the first base. Trimming costs V 5 bases and J 0 bases, and their ends lie 7 bases apart. The receptor was derived from a man in his fifties with COVID-19, enrolled during active disease. The sequencing sample was made of peripheral blood. This receptor chain uses TRBV7-3 and TRBJ2-5, with the D segment identity uncertain. The sequence in DNA is TGTGCCAGCAGCCGCGCAAACCAAGAGACCCAGTACTTC. It is translated as CASSRANQETQYF.